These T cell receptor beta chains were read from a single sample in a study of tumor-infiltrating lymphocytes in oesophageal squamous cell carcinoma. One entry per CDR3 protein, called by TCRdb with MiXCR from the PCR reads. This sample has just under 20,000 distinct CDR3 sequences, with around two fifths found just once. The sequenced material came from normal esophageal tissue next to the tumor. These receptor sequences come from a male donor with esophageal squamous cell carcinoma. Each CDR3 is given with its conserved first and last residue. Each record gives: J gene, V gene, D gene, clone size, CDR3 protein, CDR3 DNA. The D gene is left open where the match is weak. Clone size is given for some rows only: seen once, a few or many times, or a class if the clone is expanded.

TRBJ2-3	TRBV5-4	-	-	CASSLNRTGKYF	TGTGCCAGCAGCTTGAACAGGACGGGGAAGTACTTC
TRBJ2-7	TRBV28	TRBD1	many	CASTWDREAYEQYF	TGTGCCAGCACCTGGGACAGGGAGGCCTACGAGCAGTACTTC
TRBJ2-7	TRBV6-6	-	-	CASSYGADSYEQYF	TGTGCCAGCAGTTACGGAGCGGACTCCTACGAGCAGTACTTC
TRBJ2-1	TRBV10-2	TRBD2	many	CARGSGEKYNEQFF	TGCGCCAGAGGTAGCGGGGAAAAATACAATGAGCAGTTCTTC
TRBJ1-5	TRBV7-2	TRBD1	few	CASSLFVTGHQPQHF	TGTGCCAGCAGCTTGTTCGTGACAGGGCATCAGCCCCAGCATTTT
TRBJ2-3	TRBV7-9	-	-	CASSLGGATDTQYF	TGTGCCAGCAGCTTAGGAGGGGCCACAGATACGCAGTATTTT
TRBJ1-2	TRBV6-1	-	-	CASSYVGRIGYGYTF	TGTGCCAGCAGTTACGTGGGACGGATAGGGTATGGCTACACCTTC
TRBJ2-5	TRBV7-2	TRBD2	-	CASSLGPSGGAYEQYF	TGTGCCAGCAGCTTAGGACCTAGCGGGGGGGCCTATGAGCAGTACTTC
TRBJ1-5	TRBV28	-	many	CASSRKDGGDQPQHF	TGTGCCAGCAGCCGAAAGGACGGTGGGGATCAGCCCCAGCATTTT
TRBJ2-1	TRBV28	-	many	CASPSPGSSSYNEQFF	TGTGCCAGTCCAAGCCCAGGATCGAGCTCCTACAATGAGCAGTTCTTC
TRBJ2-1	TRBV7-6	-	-	CASSLRWSSYNEQFF	TGTGCCAGCAGCTTAAGGTGGAGCTCCTACAATGAGCAGTTCTTC
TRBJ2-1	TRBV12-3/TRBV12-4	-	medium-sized	CASSLKGGASNEQFF	TGTGCCAGCAGTTTAAAGGGTGGGGCCTCCAATGAGCAGTTCTTC
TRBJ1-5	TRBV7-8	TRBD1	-	CASSLNPGQVGNQPQHF	TGTGCCAGCAGCTTAAACCCCGGACAGGTCGGCAATCAGCCCCAGCATTTT
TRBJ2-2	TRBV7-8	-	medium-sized	CASSLAPSGGYRVAGELFF	TGTGCCAGCAGCTTAGCCCCATCAGGGGGGTATCGAGTCGCCGGGGAGCTGTTTTTT
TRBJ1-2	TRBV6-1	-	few	CASSPVAYGYTF	TGTGCCAGCAGTCCCGTAGCCTATGGCTACACCTTC
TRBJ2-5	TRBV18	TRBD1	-	CASSLQGDVGLYF	TGTGCCAGCTCACTTCAGGGGGACGTAGGTCTGTACTTC
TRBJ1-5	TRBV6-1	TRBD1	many	CASSPGGRNQPQHF	TGTGCCAGCAGTCCAGGGGGCCGAAATCAGCCCCAGCATTTT
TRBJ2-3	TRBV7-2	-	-	CASRSGGTDTQYF	TGTGCCAGCAGGTCAGGGGGCACAGATACGCAGTATTTT
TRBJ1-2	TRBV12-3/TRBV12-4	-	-	CASEFTGAGGYTF	TGTGCCAGCGAATTCACTGGGGCGGGTGGCTACACCTTC
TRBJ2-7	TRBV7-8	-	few	CASSFDDTYEQYF	TGTGCCAGCAGCTTCGACGACACCTACGAGCAGTACTTC
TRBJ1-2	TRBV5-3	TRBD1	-	CASSPRQGRNYGYTF	TGTGCCAGCAGCCCCAGACAGGGGAGGAACTATGGCTACACCTTC
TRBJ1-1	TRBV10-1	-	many	CASSDGPGSTEAFF	TGCGCCAGCAGTGACGGGCCAGGGAGCACTGAAGCTTTCTTT
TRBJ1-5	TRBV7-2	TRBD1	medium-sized	CASSLQGGQPQHF	TGTGCCAGCAGCTTACAGGGGGGTCAGCCCCAGCATTTT
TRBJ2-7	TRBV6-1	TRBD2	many	CASSEEGTSHNEQYF	TGTGCCAGCAGTGAAGAGGGGACTAGCCACAATGAGCAGTACTTC
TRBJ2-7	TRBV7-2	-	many	CASSLLLLSYNEQYF	TGTGCCAGCAGCTTACTCTTGCTATCCTACAATGAGCAGTACTTC
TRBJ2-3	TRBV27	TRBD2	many	CASSFLPSGRLTDTQYF	TGTGCCAGCAGTTTCCTGCCTAGCGGGAGATTAACAGATACGCAGTATTTT
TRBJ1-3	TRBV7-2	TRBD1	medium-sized	CASEDRVAGNTIYF	TGTGCCAGTGAGGACAGGGTGGCTGGAAACACCATATATTTT
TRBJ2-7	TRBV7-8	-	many	CASSPYYLSGQNNEQYF	TGTGCCAGCAGCCCCTACTACCTTTCCGGGCAAAACAATGAGCAGTACTTC
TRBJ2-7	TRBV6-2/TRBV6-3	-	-	CASSYSGHLYEQYF	TGTGCCAGCAGTTACTCGGGACACCTATACGAGCAGTACTTC
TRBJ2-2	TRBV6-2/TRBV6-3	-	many	CASSSSGGGELFF	TGTGCCAGCAGTTCCTCCGGCGGCGGGGAGCTGTTTTTT
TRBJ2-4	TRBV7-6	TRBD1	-	CASSFVGTGGDNIQYF	TGTGCCAGCAGCTTTGTTGGGACAGGGGGCGATAACATTCAGTACTTC
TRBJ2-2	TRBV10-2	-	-	CASRSLAGRANTGELFF	TGCGCCAGCAGGAGCCTGGCGGGGCGAGCGAACACCGGGGAGCTGTTTTTT
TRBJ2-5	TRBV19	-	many	CASSNGAPQETQYF	TGTGCCAGTAGTAATGGCGCCCCCCAAGAGACCCAGTACTTC
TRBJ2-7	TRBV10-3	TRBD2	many	CAISEGMVASGPAYEQYF	TGTGCCATCAGTGAAGGTATGGTGGCTAGCGGACCAGCCTACGAGCAGTACTTC
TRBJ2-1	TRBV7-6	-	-	CASSTRGQGTLAGRNNEQFF	TGTGCCAGCAGCACGAGAGGACAGGGAACTCTAGCGGGACGGAACAATGAGCAGTTCTTC
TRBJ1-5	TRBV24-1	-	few	CATGAAAEGPQHF	TGTGCCACCGGTGCGGCCGCCGAAGGGCCCCAGCATTTT
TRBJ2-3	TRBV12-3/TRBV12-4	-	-	CASSRDTQYF	TGTGCCAGCTCAAGGGATACGCAGTATTTT
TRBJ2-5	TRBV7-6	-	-	CASSRNLGTETQYF	TGTGCTAGCAGCCGTAATCTAGGGACAGAGACCCAGTACTTC
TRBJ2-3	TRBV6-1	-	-	CASSLRRVATNEKLYF	TGTGCCAGCAGTCTTCGCAGGGTTGCAACTAATGAAAAACTGTACTTC
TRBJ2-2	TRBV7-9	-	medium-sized	CASSLSSAANTGELFF	TGTGCCAGCAGCTTAAGTAGCGCCGCGAACACCGGGGAGCTGTTTTTT
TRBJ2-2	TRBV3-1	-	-	CASSQDHQGSSAGELFF	TGTGCCAGCAGCCAAGATCACCAGGGTTCGTCCGCCGGGGAGCTGTTTTTT
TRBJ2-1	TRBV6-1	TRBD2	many	CASTQPAGAYNEQFF	TGTGCCAGCACCCAACCAGCGGGAGCCTACAATGAGCAGTTCTTC
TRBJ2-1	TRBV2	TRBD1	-	CASDPGQGSGEQFF	TGTGCCAGCGACCCCGGACAGGGTAGCGGTGAGCAGTTCTTC
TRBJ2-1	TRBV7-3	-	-	CASTLGPNEQFF	TGTGCCAGCACTCTAGGGCCCAATGAGCAGTTCTTC
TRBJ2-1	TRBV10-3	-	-	CAISDLSGTSPTQFF	TGTGCCATCAGTGATCTATCCGGGACAAGTCCTACTCAGTTCTTC
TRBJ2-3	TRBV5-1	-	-	CASSLVATDEADTQYF	TGCGCCAGCAGCTTGGTGGCGACAGACGAGGCAGATACGCAGTATTTT
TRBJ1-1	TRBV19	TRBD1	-	CASSFLSGQGGGELYF	TGTGCCAGTAGTTTCCTCTCGGGACAGGGGGGCGGGGAGCTGTATTTT
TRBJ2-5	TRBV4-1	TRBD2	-	CASSKGLAAQETQYF	TGCGCCAGCAGCAAGGGACTAGCAGCTCAAGAGACCCAGTACTTC
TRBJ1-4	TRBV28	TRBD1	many	CASTPTGANEKLFF	TGTGCCAGCACCCCGACAGGGGCTAATGAAAAACTGTTTTTT
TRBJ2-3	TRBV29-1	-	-	CSGSSGSNTDTQYF	TGCAGCGGGTCAAGCGGGTCAAACACAGATACGCAGTATTTT
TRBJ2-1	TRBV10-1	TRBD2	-	CASSRLAGGPREQFF	TGCGCCAGCAGTCGACTAGCGGGAGGGCCACGTGAGCAGTTCTTC
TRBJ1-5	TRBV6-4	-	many	CASSGGGNQPQHF	TGTGCCAGCAGTGGGGGAGGCAATCAGCCCCAGCATTTT
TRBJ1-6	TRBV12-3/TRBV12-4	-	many	CASSWAGGPNSPLHF	TGTGCCAGCAGTTGGGCTGGGGGGCCTAATTCACCCCTCCACTTT
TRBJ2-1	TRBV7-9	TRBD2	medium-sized	CASRFPSSSGSSYNEQFF	TGTGCCAGCAGGTTTCCCTCTTCTAGCGGGAGTTCGTACAATGAGCAGTTCTTC
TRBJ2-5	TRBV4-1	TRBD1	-	CASSGQGEETQYF	TGCGCCAGCAGCGGACAGGGTGAAGAGACCCAGTACTTC
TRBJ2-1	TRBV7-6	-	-	CASSLGMNEQFF	TGTGCCAGCAGCTTAGGTATGAATGAGCAGTTCTTC
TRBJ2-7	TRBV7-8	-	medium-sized	CASRTNRGRYEQYF	TGTGCCAGCAGGACCAATCGGGGGCGGTACGAGCAGTACTTC
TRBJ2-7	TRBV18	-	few	CASGPISSYNEQYF	TGTGCCAGCGGGCCCATAAGCTCCTACAATGAGCAGTACTTC
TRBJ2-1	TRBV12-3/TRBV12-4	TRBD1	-	CASSSGTGDNEQFF	TGTGCCAGCAGTTCCGGGACAGGGGACAATGAGCAGTTCTTC
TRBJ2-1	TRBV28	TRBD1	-	CASTRDREAYEQFF	TGTGCCAGCACCAGGGACAGGGAGGCCTACGAGCAGTTCTTC